The 2 T cell receptor beta chains presented below share a single source sample, sequenced in a study of shared clonotypes between healthy human individuals. This table comes from immunoSEQ multiplex PCR, and its TCRdb copy is limited to in-frame clones, with some not included. Of roughly 770,000 clones listed, 95% to 97% were seen once; the top ten hold roughly 0.23%. CD45RO negativity and positive selection for CCR7 defined naive CD8 cells, a population that excluded terminally differentiated effector memory CD45RA+ cells. The sequenced sample consisted of naive CD8+ T cells sorted from blood. The receptors were gathered from a young man in good health.

J is TRBJ1-2 and V is TRBV6-6, with D possibly being TRBD1 (5 bases). Deletions cut 6 bases from V and 4 bases from J, with 15 bases between. The CDR3 spans 14 residues. Per germline, CDR1 MNHNY and CDR2 SVGAGI (reference sequence). The CDR3 bases are TGTGCCAGCAGCAACACAGGTGGCCTCTATGGCTACACCTTC. The encoded protein is CASSNTGGLYGYTF.

The chain recombines TRBV30 with TRBJ1-3; D gene unclear. CDR1 is GTSNPN, CDR2 SVGIG, per germline (reference sequence). This CDR3 is 16 amino acids long. Trimming cost V 2 bases and J 0 bases, with 14 bases left between them. CDR3 amino acids: CAWSTLTSTSGNTIYF. CDR3 in DNA: TGTGCCTGGAGTACCTTAACATCTACCTCTGGAAACACCATATATTTT.